The 9 T cell receptor beta chains in this list originate from one sample, sequenced in a study of molecular identifiers for immune sequencing clone quantification. TCRdb re-analysed the PCR reads in MiXCR, keeping a single row per CDR3 protein. The table has 600,000 to 650,000 distinct CDR3 sequences, 15% to 20% seen once. Sequenced sample: naive CD8+ T cells from blood, with Jurkat cell RNA spiked in. Subset given: FACS-sorted CD8+CD4-CCR7+CD45RA+ naive T cells. These receptors came from a human donor in good health. Some libraries in this study had Jurkat cell RNA spiked in.

This clonotype was counted a few times. The chain uses TRBV9 and TRBJ1-2; TRBD1 matches at 9 bases. From germline, CDR1 is SGDLS and CDR2 YYNGEE. CDR3 length: 15 residues. V shed 6 bases, J shed 6 bases, and the junction held 12 bases outside the gene matches. The CDR3 here is CASTETGTGNHGYTF. CDR3 in DNA: TGTGCCAGCACCGAAACCGGGACAGGGAACCATGGCTACACCTTC.

This clonotype was seen a handful of times. The V call is TRBV10-2, the J call TRBJ2-7, with D hard to call. The CDR3 loop spans 14 amino acids. Trimming stripped 3 bases from V and 2 bases from J, with 11 bases between. CDR1 and CDR2 (germline): WSHSY, SAAADI. The CDR3 DNA reads as TGCGCCAGCAGTGATGAAGGCAGACCCTACGAGCAGTACTTC. It encodes CASSDEGRPYEQYF.

This clonotype has ten or more counts. This sequence joins TRBV11-2 and TRBJ2-3; D gene ambiguous. V shed 1 base and J shed 4 bases, with 6 bases lying between them. The CDR3 is 13 amino acids. Looked up from germline, CDR1 is SGHAT and CDR2 is FQNNGV. Written as DNA, the CDR3 is TGTGCCAGCAGCTTAGTCCCATCAGATACGCAGTATTTT. Protein: CASSLVPSDTQYF.

Comment on this clonotype: With a much larger clone just one base away, this may be a read error. The chain couples TRBV20-1 to TRBJ1-1, with 8 bases matching TRBD1. With V trimmed by 5 bases and J by 12 bases, 17 bases remained unmatched. In germline, CDR1 is DFQATT, CDR2 SNEGSKA (reference sequence). The CDR3 sequence is 14 residues long. CDR3 amino acids: CSAGGMDRALGTFF. As DNA, the CDR3 is TGCAGTGCTGGCGGAATGGACAGGGCTTTGGGCACTTTCTTT.

A remark on this clonotype: This may arise from a read error, as a much more abundant clone is one base away. This sequence joins TRBV12-3 or TRBV12-4 and TRBJ2-5; unclear D gene. Trimming shortened V by 3 bases and J by 6 bases, and 11 bases separated the two germline ends. The CDR3 extends over 13 amino acids. The CDR3 nucleotides are TGTGCCAGCAGTTTCTCCATGCAAAAGACCCAGTACTTC. This codes for CASSFSMQKTQYF.

The genes are TRBV12-3 or TRBV12-4 and TRBJ2-1; TRBD2 matches at 9 bases. The CDR3 covers 13 residues. The J segment lost 9 bases and the V segment lost 3 bases, leaving 3 bases of the junction unmatched. The CDR3 nucleotides are TGTGCCAGCAGTTTTAGCGGGAGCAGTGAGCAGTTCTTC. Amino acid sequence: CASSFSGSSEQFF.

This clonotype has at least ten counts. The chain recombines TRBV19 with TRBJ1-5; no clear D gene. V was shortened by 6 bases and J by 3 bases, with 18 bases between the two germline ends. Germline CDR1 and CDR2: LNHDA and SQIVND (reference sequence). CDR3 length equals 16 residues. The CDR3 DNA reads as TGTGCCAGTAGCAATTTCAGGACCGAGTACAATCAGCCCCAGCATTTT. Its protein is CASSNFRTEYNQPQHF.

The chain combines TRBV11-2 with TRBJ2-5; D may correspond to TRBD1 or TRBD2 (5 bases each). The CDR3 totals 15 residues. CDR1 SGHAT and CDR2 FQNNGV come from the germline V gene. V lost 4 bases and J 2 bases, leaving 14 bases between the germline ends. The CDR3 DNA reads as TGTGCCAGCAGCTATTTCCGGGACCAACAAGAGACCCAGTACTTC. Amino acids: CASSYFRDQQETQYF.

Ten or more counts support this clonotype. J is TRBJ2-1 and V is TRBV7-3; TRBD2 matches at 10 bases. The CDR3 runs to 18 residues. The germline CDR1 and CDR2 sequences are SGHTA and FQGTGA. With V trimmed by 1 base and J by 2 bases, 8 bases remained unmatched. The DNA of the CDR3 is TGTGCCAGCAGCTTAATGGCTAGCGGGAGTGCAACCTACAATGAGCAGTTCTTC. It encodes CASSLMASGSATYNEQFF.